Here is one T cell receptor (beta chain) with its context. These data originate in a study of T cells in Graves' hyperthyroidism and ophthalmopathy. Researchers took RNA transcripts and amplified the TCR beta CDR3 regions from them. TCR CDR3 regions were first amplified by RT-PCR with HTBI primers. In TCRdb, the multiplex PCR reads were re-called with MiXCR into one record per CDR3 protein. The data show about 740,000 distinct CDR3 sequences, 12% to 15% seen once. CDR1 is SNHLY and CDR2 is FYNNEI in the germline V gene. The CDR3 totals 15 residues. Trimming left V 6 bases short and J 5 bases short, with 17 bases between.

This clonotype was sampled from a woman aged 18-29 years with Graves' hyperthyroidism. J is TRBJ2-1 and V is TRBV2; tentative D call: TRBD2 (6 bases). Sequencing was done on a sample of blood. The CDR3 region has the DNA TGTGCCAGCAGACCCGGGTCTAGCGTCAACAATGAGCAGTTCTTC. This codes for CASRPGSSVNNEQFF.